The clone carrying this T cell receptor (beta chain) occurred once. Its cognate antigen is unknown. A multiplex PCR was run with 60 Vbeta primers and 13 Jbeta primers. Some clones are missing from TCRdb's copy, which holds only in-frame ones; the method was immunoSEQ multiplex PCR. Of approximately 94,000 clones in the sample, approximately 80% are singletons; the top ten hold around 5.3%. The CDR3 runs 15 residues. Trimming removed 3 bases from V and 3 bases from J, with 13 bases in between. The germline CDR1 and CDR2 sequences are LNHNV and YYDKDF (reference sequence). This entry comes from a study of cytomegalovirus exposure and HLA in healthy donors. Study overall: Unique TCR beta sequences numbering some 110 million came from about 179 million T cells in an earlier analysis. There were 85 million or so unique TCRs (from HLA-typed donors) in an early data release. Regarding the study as a whole: Indistinguishable V segments, including TRBV6-2 and TRBV6-3, were excluded. One cluster of highly shared sequence variants probably arose as a sequencing artifact.

The chain is built from TRBV15 and TRBJ2-3, with D perhaps matching TRBD1 (6 bases). Sequenced material: PBMCs. The clonotype originates from a man aged 25-45 years in good health and CMV-seropositive. The CDR3 bases are TGTGCCACCAGCAGGCCGGGACAACAAACAGATACGCAGTATTTT. Translated, it gives CATSRPGQQTDTQYF.